This T cell receptor (beta chain) was retrieved from a study of cytomegalovirus exposure and HLA in healthy donors. On the study more broadly: Among about 179 million T cells, an earlier analysis found around 100 million unique TCR beta sequences. Study-level findings and limits: When a later analysis was performed, an Asian-associated ancestry cluster reportedly had fewer N-insertions than the 666-donor mean. In terms of immune exposure information, only CMV serostatus was available.

As for this clone: Its target is unknown. One junction end disagrees with the germline gene, perhaps due to a read error.

A multiplex PCR was run with 60 Vbeta primers and 13 Jbeta primers. Repertoires were generated with immunoSEQ multiplex PCR, while TCRdb's copy carries only in-frame clones and drops some. The table lists about 140,000 clones, 80% of them singletons. The sample comprised PBMCs. This TCR came from a woman aged 40-49 years in good health and CMV-seronegative.

This CDR3 is CASTWGGANGLTF. The DNA for the CDR3 is TGTGCCAGCACGTGGGGTGGGGCCAACGGCCTGACTTTC. This chain connects TRBV6-1 to TRBJ2-6, with D perhaps matching TRBD1 (5 bases). CDR1 and CDR2 (germline): MNHNS, SASEGT. This CDR3 spans 13 amino acids.